These T cell receptor beta chains were read from a single sample in a study of cytomegalovirus exposure and HLA in healthy donors. Some clones are missing from TCRdb's copy, which holds only in-frame ones; the method was immunoSEQ multiplex PCR. The sample includes 110,000 to 150,000 clones, approximately 70% seen only once; the top ten take roughly 1.9%. Sequencing used PBMCs. Receptors originate from a woman aged 60 to 75 in good health and CMV-seropositive. Each CDR3 is given with its conserved first and last residue. D genes are given only for firm matches. Rows may omit the clone size; those that give it use once, few, many or a size class.

>TRBJ2-1|TRBD2|TRBV5-1|NA
TGCGCCAGCAGCCTAATGACTAGCGGGACCTACAATGAGCAGTTCTTC
CASSLMTSGTYNEQFF
>TRBJ2-7|TRBD2|TRBV15|NA
TGTGCCACCAGCAGAGATGTGCCTAGCGGTAAGGACGAGCAGTACTTC
CATSRDVPSGKDEQYF
>TRBJ2-5|TRBD2|TRBV10-3|many
TGTGCCATCAGCCATTCTAGCGGGATTAGAGAGACCCAGTACTTC
CAISHSSGIRETQYF
>TRBJ2-2|TRBD2|TRBV4-1|NA
TGCGCCAGCAGCCAAGTGGGCGGGAGGGAGACCGGGGAGCTGTTTTTT
CASSQVGGRETGELFF
>TRBJ2-7|NA|TRBV6-1|NA
TGTGCCATCCGGGACTTATCCTACGAGCAGTACTTC
CAIRDLSYEQYF
>TRBJ1-2|NA|TRBV5-1|NA
TGCGCCAGCAGCTTGACGGCAGGGGCGAACTATGGCTACACCTTC
CASSLTAGANYGYTF
>TRBJ2-7|TRBD1|TRBV27|few
TGTGCCAGCAGTTGGGACAGGGGTACCAACGAGCAGTACTTC
CASSWDRGTNEQYF
>TRBJ1-5|TRBD1|TRBV5-6|NA
TGTGCCAGCAGCTCCTCCGGGACAGGGTTCAATCAGCCCCAGCATTTT
CASSSSGTGFNQPQHF
>TRBJ1-1|NA|TRBV5-6|NA
TGTGCCAGCAGCCCACAGATGAACACTGAAGCTTTCTTT
CASSPQMNTEAFF
>TRBJ1-4|NA|TRBV5-1|NA
TGCGCCAGCAGCTTCACTTACGAAAGGGGAACAACTAATGAAAAACTGTTTTTT
CASSFTYERGTTNEKLFF
>TRBJ2-6|NA|TRBV6-1|medium-sized
TGTGCCAGCGGGCAGCAGATCTCTGGGGCCAACGTCCTGACTTTC
CASGQQISGANVLTF
>TRBJ2-7|TRBD1|TRBV18|NA
TGTGCCAGCTCACCTTCGGCAGGGGGACCCTACGAGCAGTACTTC
CASSPSAGGPYEQYF
>TRBJ1-1|NA|TRBV19|few
TGTGCCACCTCAAACAGGGTGTTGAGGAACACTGAAGCTTTCTTT
CATSNRVLRNTEAFF
>TRBJ1-4|TRBD1|TRBV5-1|few
TGCGCCAGCAACACAGGGGTAGATGAAAAACTGTTTTTT
CASNTGVDEKLFF
>TRBJ2-4|TRBD2|TRBV5-1|NA
TGCGCCAGCAGCAGTTCAGGGAGGGACATTCAGTACTTC
CASSSSGRDIQYF
>TRBJ2-2|NA|TRBV6-5|NA
TGTGCCAGCAGTCGCGCACGAGCGAACACCGGGGAGCTGTTTTTT
CASSRARANTGELFF
>TRBJ1-5|NA|TRBV7-2|NA
TGTGCCAGCAGCTTAGATGGGGGGAAGGGGCAGCCCCAGCATTTT
CASSLDGGKGQPQHF
>TRBJ1-2|NA|TRBV6-7|NA
TGTGCCACCTCCTCCAGGGGTCGTTGTGGCTACACCTTC
CATSSRGRCGYTF
>TRBJ2-1|TRBD2|TRBV5-1|NA
TGCGCCAGCAGCGTGAGAGCTAGCGGGAATTACAATGAGCAGTTCTTC
CASSVRASGNYNEQFF
>TRBJ1-2|NA|TRBV6-5|NA
TGTGCCAGCAGTTATTCCAGTGGTGGCTACACCTTC
CASSYSSGGYTF
>TRBJ1-2|NA|TRBV27|NA
TGTGCCAGCAGTTCGGACAAGTACTATGGCTACACCTTC
CASSSDKYYGYTF
>TRBJ2-5|NA|TRBV5-1|NA
TGCGCCAGCAGCTTGGCACTAGGGGGAGAGACCCAGTACTTC
CASSLALGGETQYF